This record covers a single TCR beta chain. The antigen remains undetermined. The data stem from a study of shared clonotypes between healthy human individuals. As for the study in general: A couple of women and a few men aged 18 to 49 made up the donors. Whole-study results and caveats: Sampling was confined to blood; repertoires within tissues likely differ. In contrast to clonotypes shared by all four donors, non-shared clonotypes had lower generation probabilities.

From germline, CDR1 is SGHNT and CDR2 YYREEE (reference sequence). CDR3 length equals 16 residues. V trimming: 0 bases; J trimming: 9 bases; junction bases outside the gene matches: 7. The protocol was immunoSEQ multiplex PCR, while the TCRdb copy is restricted to in-frame clones and leaves out a portion. This table holds fewer than 2.5 million clones, 80% to 95% found once. This sequence was found in a man between 18 and 35 years old in good health. Some clones in this sample may be carry-over from other donors' samples. The sequenced material came from naive CD4+ T cells from PBMCs. Subset reported: CD45RA+ positively selected. The chain has TRBV5-4 and TRBJ2-1; TRBD2 agrees at 12 bases. The CDR3 is CASSLVTSGRGSEQFF. CDR3 sequence (DNA): TGTGCCAGCAGCTTGGTGACTAGCGGGAGAGGAAGTGAGCAGTTCTTC. The full variable domain, with the rest looked up from reference TRBV5-4 and TRBJ2-1, is ETGVTQSPTHLIKTRGQQVTLRCSSQSGHNTVSWYQQALGQGPQFIFQYYREEENGRGNFPPRFSGLQFPNYSSELNVNALELDDSALYLCASSLVTSGRGSEQFFGPGTRLTVL.